The 15 T cell receptor beta chains reported below all come from one sample, sequenced in a study of blood T cells in healthy people across ages. A sample-barcoded 5' primer and a J-beta primer mix were used in a second PCR of about 6 to 12 cycles. Each CDR3 protein gets one entry after TCRdb re-called the 5' RACE reads with MiXCR. This sample has around 1.5 million distinct CDR3 sequences, with 42% found just once. The sample taken for sequencing was blood. These receptors were collected from a woman between 18 and 29 years old in good health.

The chain has TRBV7-8 and TRBJ2-7, with TRBD2 matching 12 bases. The CDR3 has 19 residues. Trimming cost V 1 base and J 0 bases; bases outside gene matches: 10. Germline V gene lookup returns CDR1 SGHVS and CDR2 FQNEAQ. The CDR3 is CASSLVRLAGAQFSYEQYF. Written as DNA, the CDR3 is TGTGCCAGCAGCTTAGTTCGACTAGCGGGAGCCCAATTCTCCTACGAGCAGTACTTC.

V usage is TRBV7-2 and J usage is TRBJ1-2, with D unresolved. Trimming shortened V by 6 bases and J by 2 bases, and 13 bases separated the two germline ends. Germline values: CDR1 SGHTA, CDR2 FQGNSA. This CDR3 contains 14 residues. CDR3 protein: CASSDIGPNYGYTF. CDR3 nucleotides: TGTGCCAGCAGTGACATAGGGCCCAACTATGGCTACACCTTC. Looking up the rest from reference TRBV7-2 and TRBJ1-2 gives the full variable domain: GAGVSQSPSNKVTEKGKDVELRCDPISGHTALYWYRQSLGQGLEFLIYFQGNSAPDKSGLPSDRFSAERTGGSVSTLTIQRTQQEDSAVYLCASSDIGPNYGYTFGSGTRLTVV.

J is TRBJ2-3 and V is TRBV9; 13 positions match TRBD2. With V trimmed by 3 bases and J by 2 bases, 6 bases remained unmatched. Germline V lookup: CDR1 SGDLS, CDR2 YYNGEE. The CDR3 runs 17 residues. Here the CDR3 DNA reads TGTGCCAGCAGCGCTGGACTAGCGGGGGCCTCCACAGATACGCAGTATTTT. Amino acid sequence: CASSAGLAGASTDTQYF. Filled out from reference TRBV9 and TRBJ2-3, the complete variable domain reads DSGVTQTPKHLITATGQRVTLRCSPRSGDLSVYWYQQSLDQGLQFLIQYYNGEERAKGNILERFSAQQFPDLHSELNLSSLELGDSALYFCASSAGLAGASTDTQYFGPGTRLTVL.

A few counts support this clonotype. The chain employs TRBV11-2 and TRBJ2-7; D gene unclear. The CDR3 sequence is 11 residues long. The V end was cut by 3 bases, the J end by 7 bases, with 7 bases between. Germline V lookup: CDR1 SGHAT, CDR2 FQNNGV. DNA for the CDR3: TGTGCCAGCAGCTTCTCACGGGAGCAGTACTTC. Protein sequence: CASSFSREQYF.

The chain employs TRBV7-3 and TRBJ1-1; possibly TRBD1 for D (6 bases). This CDR3 comprises 15 residues. The V gene lost 5 bases and the J gene lost 4 bases, with 17 bases spanning the gap. CDR1 is SGHTA, CDR2 FQGTGA, per germline. The CDR3: CASSQQGKGGTEAFF. CDR3 in DNA: TGTGCCAGCAGCCAACAGGGTAAGGGGGGCACTGAAGCTTTCTTT.

This chain uses TRBV19 with TRBJ2-4, with D possibly matching TRBD2 (5 bases). Trimming took 3 bases from V and 6 from J, leaving 12 bases between them. Germline CDR1 is LNHDA and CDR2 is SQIVND (reference sequence). The CDR3 consists of 14 residues. The CDR3 reads CASSIGEDGNIQYF. CDR3 DNA sequence: TGTGCCAGTAGTATCGGGGAAGACGGAAACATTCAGTACTTC.

This clonotype came up a few times. The J gene is TRBJ1-4, the V gene TRBV7-9; 7 bases map to TRBD1. This CDR3 is 15 amino acids long. Germline-derived CDR1 and CDR2 are SEHNR and FQNEAQ (reference sequence). The junction had 7 bases not matched to a gene; V was cut back by 1 base and J by 8 bases. The CDR3 spells CASSLGGGGEEKLFF. In DNA form, the CDR3 reads TGTGCCAGCAGCTTAGGTGGAGGGGGCGAAGAAAAACTGTTTTTT.

The J gene is TRBJ1-5, the V gene TRBV6-4; 7 nucleotides align to TRBD1. The germline V gene has CDR1 MRHNA and CDR2 SNTAGT. This CDR3 contains 15 residues. After removal of 7 bases from V and 3 bases from J, the junction contained 9 bases not matched to a gene. CDR3 DNA: TGTGCCAGCACAACCCGACAGGGCCTCAATCAGCCCCAGCATTTT. Translation gives CASTTRQGLNQPQHF.

This clonotype was recorded a few times. The chain carries TRBV20-1 and TRBJ2-7; D unresolved. TRBJ2-5 matches the DNA end more closely, so the J call is doubtful. CDR1 is DFQATT and CDR2 is SNEGSKA in the germline V gene (reference sequence). The CDR3 loop spans 12 amino acids. CDR3 DNA: TGCAGTGCCCGGAGCATGGGGGAGACCCAGTACTTC. Its protein product is CSARSMGETQYF.

A few counts support this clonotype. J is TRBJ2-3 and V is TRBV29-1; unclear D gene. This CDR3 has 13 amino acids. CDR1 and CDR2 (germline): SQVTM, ANQGSEA. V lost 7 bases and J lost 5, with 16 bases in between. As DNA, the CDR3 is TGCAGCGCCATCACCTCCGGCGTAGATACGCAGTATTTT. This codes for CSAITSGVDTQYF.

This clonotype was counted only a few times. J is TRBJ1-5 and V is TRBV20-1; D gene unclear. The V end was cut by 4 bases, the J end by 3 bases, with 16 bases between. Germline lookup yields CDR1 DFQATT and CDR2 SNEGSKA (reference sequence). This CDR3 is 15 amino acids long. The CDR3 spells CSATLGSGANQPQHF. The CDR3 DNA sequence: TGCAGTGCTACTTTGGGGAGTGGAGCCAATCAGCCCCAGCATTTT.

The chain joins TRBV25-1 to TRBJ2-2; 10 bases match TRBD1. The CDR3 length is 16 residues. V was clipped by 5 bases and J by 0 bases; unmatched bases: 3. CDR1 is MGHDK and CDR2 is SYGVNS in the germline V gene. The CDR3 protein is CASSKGQGTNTGELFF. CDR3 bases: TGTGCCAGCAGTAAGGGACAGGGGACGAACACCGGGGAGCTGTTTTTT.

Comments on this clonotype: An end of the junction differs from the germline gene, which may be a read error. V usage is TRBV12-3 or TRBV12-4 and J usage is TRBJ2-6; D is possibly TRBD2 (7 bases). CDR3 length equals 15 residues. CDR3 sequence reads: CASSHSSGGADVLTF. Here the CDR3 DNA reads TGTGCCAGCAGTCACAGTTCTGGGGGGGCCGACGTCCTGACTTTC.

A few counts support this clonotype. The chain recombines TRBV7-8 with TRBJ2-3; D is possibly TRBD2 (5 bases). This CDR3 is built from 13 residues. Germline V gives CDR1 SGHVS, CDR2 FQNEAQ. Between the trimmed V and J ends, which lost 3 bases and 2 bases, there was a span of 6 bases. CDR3 in amino acids: CASSFDYTDTQYF. The CDR3 coding sequence is TGTGCCAGCAGCTTTGACTACACAGATACGCAGTATTTT.

The chain joins TRBV7-6 to TRBJ2-1; 7 nucleotides agree with TRBD2. Germline V lookup: CDR1 SGHVS, CDR2 FNYEAQ. V trimming: 5 bases; J trimming: 2 bases; junction bases outside the gene matches: 9. The CDR3 covers 16 residues. CDR3 amino acids: CASSATSRLAYNEQFF. For the CDR3, the DNA is TGTGCCAGCAGCGCGACTAGCCGTCTTGCCTACAATGAGCAGTTCTTC.